The clone carrying this TCR beta chain was counted between two and nine times. As yet, its antigen is unknown. This sample was included in a study of T cells in Graves' hyperthyroidism and ophthalmopathy. Study-wide results and caveats: Before onset, by a median of approximately 5.9 months, the model predicted ophthalmopathy.

V lost 2 bases to trimming and J lost 4 bases, with 11 bases between them. Germline V gene lookup returns CDR1 MGHDK and CDR2 SYGVNS. This CDR3 is 14 amino acids long. Amplified regions were TCR beta CDR3 sequences from RNA transcripts. TCR CDR3 underwent first-round RT-PCR with the HTBI primer set. TCRdb fed the multiplex PCR reads into MiXCR, producing one record per CDR3 protein. The sample yields roughly 380,000 distinct CDR3 sequences, approximately 12% seen once. The chain links TRBV25-1 to TRBJ1-2; D not certain. The sequence came from a man aged 30-40 years with Graves' hyperthyroidism that later progressed to Graves' ophthalmopathy. The sequencing input was blood. The CDR3 sequence is CASSERQPIYGYTF. For the CDR3, the DNA is TGTGCCAGCAGTGAACGGCAGCCAATCTATGGCTACACCTTC.